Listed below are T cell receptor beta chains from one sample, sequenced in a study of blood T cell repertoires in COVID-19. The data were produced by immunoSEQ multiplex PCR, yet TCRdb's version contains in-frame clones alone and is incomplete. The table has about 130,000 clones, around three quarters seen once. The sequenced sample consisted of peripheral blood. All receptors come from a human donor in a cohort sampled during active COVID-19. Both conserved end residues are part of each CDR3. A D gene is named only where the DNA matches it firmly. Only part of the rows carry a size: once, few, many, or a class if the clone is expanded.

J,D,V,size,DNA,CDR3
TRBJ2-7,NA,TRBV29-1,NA,TGCAGCGTTGCAGGGGGGAACTCCTACGAGCAGTACTTC,CSVAGGNSYEQYF
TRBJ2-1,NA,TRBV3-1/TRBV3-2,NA,TGTGCCAGCAGCCAAGAGGAGGGTGAGCAGTTCTTC,CASSQEEGEQFF
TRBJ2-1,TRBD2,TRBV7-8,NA,TGTGCCACAAAGGGAGGGTCAGCCTACAATGAGCAGTTCTTC,CATKGGSAYNEQFF
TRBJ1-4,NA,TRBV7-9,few,TGTGCCAGCAGCCATGAGGCGGAAAAACTGTTTTTT,CASSHEAEKLFF
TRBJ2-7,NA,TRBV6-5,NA,TGTGCCAGCAGTTACTCGAGCAACCAGGCCTACGAGCAGTACTTC,CASSYSSNQAYEQYF
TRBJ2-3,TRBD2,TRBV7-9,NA,TGTGCCAACAGCCGGACTAGCGGGGGGACAGATACGCAGTATTTT,CANSRTSGGTDTQYF
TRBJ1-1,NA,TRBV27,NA,TGTGCCAGCAGTTTATCCTCAGGGGTTGTTCCTTTCTTT,CASSLSSGVVPFF
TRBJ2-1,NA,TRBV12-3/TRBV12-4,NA,TGTGCCAGCAGTTTTAATTACAATGAGCAGTTCTTC,CASSFNYNEQFF
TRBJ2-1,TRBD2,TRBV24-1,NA,TGTGCCACCAGTGACGGGACTAGCGGGGGGGTCCAGTTCTTC,CATSDGTSGGVQFF
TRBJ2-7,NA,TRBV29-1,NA,TGCAGCGCCGGGGAGGGGGGCCTGACCTACGAGCAGTACTTC,CSAGEGGLTYEQYF
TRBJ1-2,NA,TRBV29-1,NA,TGCAGCGTTCGGGCAGGGGAGGGCTATGGCTACACCTTC,CSVRAGEGYGYTF
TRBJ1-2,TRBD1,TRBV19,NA,TGTGCCAGTAGTGGACAGGGCGAGGGCTATGGCTACACCTTC,CASSGQGEGYGYTF
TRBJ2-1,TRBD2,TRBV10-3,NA,TGTGCCATCAGCAACACTAGCGTAGGGGCCTCCTACAATGAGCAGTTCTTC,CAISNTSVGASYNEQFF
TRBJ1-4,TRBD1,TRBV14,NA,TGTGCCAGCAGCGCTACTCCGGGACAGGGAGTGTTTGAAAAACTGTTTTTT,CASSATPGQGVFEKLFF
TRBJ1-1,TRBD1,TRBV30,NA,TGTGCCTGGAGTGCAGGGACAGCACATTTTCTCGGAGCTTTCTTT,CAWSAGTAHFLGAFF
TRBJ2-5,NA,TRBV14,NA,TGTGCCAGCAGCCAAGGGAAGCCGACAGGGACCCAGTACTTC,CASSQGKPTGTQYF
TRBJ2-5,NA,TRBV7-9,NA,TGTGCCAGCGACCACGGACAACCCCAAGAGACCCAGTACTTC,CASDHGQPQETQYF
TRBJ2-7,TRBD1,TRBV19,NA,TGTGCCAGCGGACAGGGCGGGTACGAGCAGTACTTC,CASGQGGYEQYF
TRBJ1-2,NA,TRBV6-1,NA,TGTGCCAGCAGTGAAGACAGCCGATATGGCTACACCTTC,CASSEDSRYGYTF
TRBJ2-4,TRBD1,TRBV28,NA,TGTGCCAGCAGTTTAGCCACCCACAGGGGAGCCAAAAACATTCAGTACTTC,CASSLATHRGAKNIQYF
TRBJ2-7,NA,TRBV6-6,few,TGTGCCAGCAGCTTAATCGGGGGAGGGGGCGAGCAGTACTTC,CASSLIGGGGEQYF
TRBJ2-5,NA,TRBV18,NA,TGTGCCAGCTCACCGACAGCCTCGAAGCAAGAGACCCAGTACTTC,CASSPTASKQETQYF
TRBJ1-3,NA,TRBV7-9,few,TGTGCCAGCAGCTTAGAGGAAGGTCTCACCCTGCGGATATATTTT,CASSLEEGLTLRIYF
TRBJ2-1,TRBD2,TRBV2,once,TGTGCCAGCAGCAACGGGGGGGGGCGATATGAGCAGTTCTTC,CASSNGGGRYEQFF
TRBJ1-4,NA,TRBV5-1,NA,TGCGCCAGCAGTTCGGTCTCACCCCCTGAAAAACTGTTTTTT,CASSSVSPPEKLFF
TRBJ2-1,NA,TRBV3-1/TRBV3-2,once,TGTGCCAGCAGCCACATGACAGGTCTCAGTATGAATGAGCAGTTCTTC,CASSHMTGLSMNEQFF
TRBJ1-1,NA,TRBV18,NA,TGTGCCAGCTCATATCTGAACACTGAAGCTTTCTTT,CASSYLNTEAFF
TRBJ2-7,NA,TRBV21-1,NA,TGTGCCAGCAGCAAAGTCCAAGCGGGGGAAGACGGGCAGTACTTC,CASSKVQAGEDGQYF
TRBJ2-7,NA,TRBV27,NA,TGTGCCAGCAGTTTATCCTCCGCCTACGAGCAGTACTTC,CASSLSSAYEQYF
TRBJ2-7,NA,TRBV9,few,TGTGCCAGCAGCGCCCGTTTTCGTGACGAGCAGTACTTC,CASSARFRDEQYF
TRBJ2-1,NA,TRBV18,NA,TGTGCCAGCTCACCAGCGGCCCACAATGAGCAGTTCTTC,CASSPAAHNEQFF
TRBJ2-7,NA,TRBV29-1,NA,TGCAGCGTGCAGGACGCCGGGATCTCCTACGAGCAGTACTTC,CSVQDAGISYEQYF
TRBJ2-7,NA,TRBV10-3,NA,TGTGCCATCAGTGAGTCGGGAGGCTACGAGCAGTACTTC,CAISESGGYEQYF
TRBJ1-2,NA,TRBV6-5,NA,TGTGCCAGCAGACCCCTGGCCGCGGAGAACTATGGCTACACCTTC,CASRPLAAENYGYTF
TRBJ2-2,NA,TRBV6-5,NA,TGTGCCAGCAGTTACTCGAGGGACACCGGGGAGCTGTTTTTT,CASSYSRDTGELFF
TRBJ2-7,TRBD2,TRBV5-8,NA,TGTGCCAGCAGCTTGTGGCTAGCGGGGGGTTCGGCCTACGAGCAGTACTTC,CASSLWLAGGSAYEQYF
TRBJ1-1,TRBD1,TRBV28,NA,TGTGCCAGCAGGCCCCTCGTACAGGGGGCTTTCACTGAAGCTTTCTTT,CASRPLVQGAFTEAFF
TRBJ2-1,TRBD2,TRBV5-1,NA,TGCGCCAGTAGGTCACGAGCGGGAAAGGAGGATGAGCAGTTCTTC,CASRSRAGKEDEQFF
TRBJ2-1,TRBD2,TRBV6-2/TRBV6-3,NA,TGTGCCAGCAGTCCCCCGGGTGGGCTAGCGGGGGGGAATAATGAGCAGTTCTTC,CASSPPGGLAGGNNEQFF
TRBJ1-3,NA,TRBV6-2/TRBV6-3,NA,TGTGCCAGCAGTTACGGGCAGACCCCAGGAAACACCATATATTTT,CASSYGQTPGNTIYF
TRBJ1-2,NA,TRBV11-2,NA,TGTGCCAGCAGCTTAGAAGGGGCCGGCTATGGCTACACCTTC,CASSLEGAGYGYTF
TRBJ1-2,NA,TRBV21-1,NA,TGTGCCAGCAGCAAAGGTGGACAGGGACTGAATGGCTACACCTTC,CASSKGGQGLNGYTF
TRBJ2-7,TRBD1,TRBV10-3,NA,TGTGCCATCAGTGAGACGGGACAGCGTAACGAGCAGTACTTC,CAISETGQRNEQYF
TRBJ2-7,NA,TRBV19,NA,TGTGCCAGTAGTAACCTAGCTTACTCCTACGAGCAGTACTTC,CASSNLAYSYEQYF
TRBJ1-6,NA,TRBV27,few,TGTGCCAGCAGTTTTGAAAGTCTAGGTTCACCCCTCCACTTT,CASSFESLGSPLHF
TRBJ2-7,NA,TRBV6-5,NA,TGTGCCAGCAGGTCGGGGGGCCTCTACGAGCAGTACTTC,CASRSGGLYEQYF
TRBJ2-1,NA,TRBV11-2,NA,TGTGCCAGCAGCTTAGATCCAGGCTCCTACAATGAGCAGTTCTTC,CASSLDPGSYNEQFF
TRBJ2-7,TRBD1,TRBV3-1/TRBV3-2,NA,TGTGCCAGCAGCCAAGGGACAGGGATTTCCTACGAGCAGTACTTC,CASSQGTGISYEQYF
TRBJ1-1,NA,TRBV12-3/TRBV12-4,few,TGTGCCAGCAGTTTTCTCGAACTTACTGAAGCTTTCTTT,CASSFLELTEAFF
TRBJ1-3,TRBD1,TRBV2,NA,TGTGCCAGCAGTGAAATGATCAGGGGGCCTGGAAACACCATATATTTT,CASSEMIRGPGNTIYF
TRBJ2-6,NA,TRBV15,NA,TGTGCCACCAGCTCTGGGGGGAGTGCTGGGGCCAACGTCCTGACTTTC,CATSSGGSAGANVLTF
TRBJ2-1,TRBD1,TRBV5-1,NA,TGCGCCAGCAGTCGTCTGGGGACAGACAATGAGCAGTTCTTC,CASSRLGTDNEQFF
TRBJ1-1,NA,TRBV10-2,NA,TGCGCCAGCAGCAGGGCACTAAACACTGAAGCTTTCTTT,CASSRALNTEAFF
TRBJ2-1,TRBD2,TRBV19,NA,TGTGCCAGTAGTGCTAGCGGGGAAACCTACAATGAGCAGTTCTTC,CASSASGETYNEQFF
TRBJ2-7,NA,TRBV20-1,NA,TGCAGTGCTGGACACAGGGAGCAGTACTTC,CSAGHREQYF